This T cell receptor (beta chain) was retrieved from a study of blood T cells in healthy people across ages. Study-wide results and limits: It was held that the diversity estimates obtained from one million T cells were underestimates. Expanded clonotype shifts may have been confounded, as the donors had an unknown CMV status. Leaving the PBMCs unsorted stopped any conclusive comparison of naive versus antigen-experienced cells.

Trimming cost V 0 bases and J 8 bases, with 11 bases left between them. CDR1 and CDR2 (germline): SGHRS, YFSETQ. This CDR3 spans 14 amino acids. This clonotype was recorded a few times. As yet, its antigen is unknown. Primers used in a second PCR of roughly 6 to 11 cycles were a sample-barcoded 5' primer and a J-beta primer mix. TCRdb independently ran MiXCR on the 5' RACE reads; one entry per CDR3 protein. The sample has 1.5 million to 2 million distinct CDR3 sequences, 35% to 50% seen once. The sequence was collected from a human donor in good health. The chain carries TRBV5-1 and TRBJ1-4; D is possibly TRBD1 (6 bases). Source material: blood. The CDR3: CASSLEGGWEKLFF. As DNA, the CDR3 is TGCGCCAGCAGCTTGGAAGGGGGTTGGGAAAAACTGTTTTTT. Supplemented by reference TRBV5-1 and TRBJ1-4, the full variable domain reads KAGVTQTPRYLIKTRGQQVTLSCSPISGHRSVSWYQQTPGQGLQFLFEYFSETQRNKGNFPGRFSGRQFSNSRSEMNVSTLELGDSALYLCASSLEGGWEKLFFGSGTQLSVL.